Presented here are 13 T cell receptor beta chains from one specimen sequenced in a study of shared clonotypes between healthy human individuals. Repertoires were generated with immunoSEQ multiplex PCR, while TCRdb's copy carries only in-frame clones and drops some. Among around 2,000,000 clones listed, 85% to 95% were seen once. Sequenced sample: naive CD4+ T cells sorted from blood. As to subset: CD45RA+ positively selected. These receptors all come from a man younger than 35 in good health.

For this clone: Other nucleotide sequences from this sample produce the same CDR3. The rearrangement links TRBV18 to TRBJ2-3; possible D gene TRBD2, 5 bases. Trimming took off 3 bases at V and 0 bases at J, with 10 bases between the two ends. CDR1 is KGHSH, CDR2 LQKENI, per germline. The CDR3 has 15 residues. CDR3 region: CASSPLAGSTDTQYF. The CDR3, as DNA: TGTGCCAGCTCACCGCTAGCAGGAAGCACAGATACGCAGTATTTT.

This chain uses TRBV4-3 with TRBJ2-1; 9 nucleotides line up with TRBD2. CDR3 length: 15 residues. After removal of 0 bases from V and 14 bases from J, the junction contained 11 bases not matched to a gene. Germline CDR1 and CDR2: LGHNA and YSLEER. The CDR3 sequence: CASSQEYIGQREEFF. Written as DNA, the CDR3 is TGCGCCAGCAGCCAAGAGTATATTGGGCAGCGGGAGGAGTTCTTC.

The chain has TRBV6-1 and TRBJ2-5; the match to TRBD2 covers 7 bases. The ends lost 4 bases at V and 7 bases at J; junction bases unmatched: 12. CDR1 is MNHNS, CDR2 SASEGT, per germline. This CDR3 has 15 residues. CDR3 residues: CASSGGWTQRGTQYF. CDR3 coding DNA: TGTGCCAGCAGTGGAGGGTGGACCCAGCGGGGGACCCAGTACTTC.

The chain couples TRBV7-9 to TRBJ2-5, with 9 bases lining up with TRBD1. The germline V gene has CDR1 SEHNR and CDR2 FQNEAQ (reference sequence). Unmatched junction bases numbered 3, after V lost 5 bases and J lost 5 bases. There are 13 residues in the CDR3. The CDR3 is CASSGGQGETQYF. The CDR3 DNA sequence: TGTGCCAGCAGCGGGGGACAGGGTGAGACCCAGTACTTC.

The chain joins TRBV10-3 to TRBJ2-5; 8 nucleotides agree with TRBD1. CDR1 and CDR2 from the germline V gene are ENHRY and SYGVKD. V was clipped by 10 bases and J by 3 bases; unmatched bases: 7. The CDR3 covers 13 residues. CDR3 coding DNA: TGTGCCACCAGCGCAGGGGGCGAAGAGACCCAGTACTTC. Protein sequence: CATSAGGEETQYF.

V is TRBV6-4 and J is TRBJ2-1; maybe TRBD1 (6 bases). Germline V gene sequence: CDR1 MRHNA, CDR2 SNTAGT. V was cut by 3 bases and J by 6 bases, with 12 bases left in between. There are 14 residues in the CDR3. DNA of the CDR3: TGTGCCAGCAGTGATTCGACAGGCCCCAATGAGCAGTTCTTC. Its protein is CASSDSTGPNEQFF.

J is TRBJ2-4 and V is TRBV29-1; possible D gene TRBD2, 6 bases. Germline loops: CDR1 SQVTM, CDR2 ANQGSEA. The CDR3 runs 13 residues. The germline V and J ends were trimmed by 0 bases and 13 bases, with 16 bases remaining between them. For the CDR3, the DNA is TGCAGCGTTGAAGATGGGGGGTTGAACCAACAGTACTTC. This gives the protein CSVEDGGLNQQYF. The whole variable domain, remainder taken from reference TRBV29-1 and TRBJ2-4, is SAVISQKPSRDICQRGTSLTIQCQVDSQVTMMFWYRQQPGQSLTLIATANQGSEATYESGFVIDKFPISRPNLTFSTLTVSNMSPEDSSIYLCSVEDGGLNQQYFGAGTRLSVL.

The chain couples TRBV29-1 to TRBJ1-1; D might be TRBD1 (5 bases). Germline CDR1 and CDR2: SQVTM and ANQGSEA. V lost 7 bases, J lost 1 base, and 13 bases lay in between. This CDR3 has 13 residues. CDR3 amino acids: CSALRQGNTEAFF. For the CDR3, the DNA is TGCAGCGCCCTGAGGCAGGGGAACACTGAAGCTTTCTTT.

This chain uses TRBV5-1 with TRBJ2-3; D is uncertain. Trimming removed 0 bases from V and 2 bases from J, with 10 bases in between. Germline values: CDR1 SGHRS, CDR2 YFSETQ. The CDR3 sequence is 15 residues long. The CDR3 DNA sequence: TGCGCCAGCAGCTTGGTAGGGATTAACACAGATACGCAGTATTTT. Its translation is CASSLVGINTDTQYF.

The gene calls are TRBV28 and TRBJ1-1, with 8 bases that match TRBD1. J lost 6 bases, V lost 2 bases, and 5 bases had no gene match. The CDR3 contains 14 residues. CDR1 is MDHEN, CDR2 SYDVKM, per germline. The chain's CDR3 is CASSLTDRGAEAFF. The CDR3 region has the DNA TGTGCCAGCAGTTTAACTGACAGGGGAGCTGAAGCTTTCTTT.

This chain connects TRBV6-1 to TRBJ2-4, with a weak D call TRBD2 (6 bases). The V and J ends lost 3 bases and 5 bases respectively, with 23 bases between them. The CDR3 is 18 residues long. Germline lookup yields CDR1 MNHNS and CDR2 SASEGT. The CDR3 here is CASSDEPPRRDGQNIQYF. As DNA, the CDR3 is TGTGCCAGCAGTGATGAACCCCCGCGGCGGGATGGGCAAAACATTCAGTACTTC.

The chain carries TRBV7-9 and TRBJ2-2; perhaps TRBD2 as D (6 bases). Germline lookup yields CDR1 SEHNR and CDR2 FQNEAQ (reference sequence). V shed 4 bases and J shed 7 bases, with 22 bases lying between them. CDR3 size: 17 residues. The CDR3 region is CASSYGTGPRGVGELFF. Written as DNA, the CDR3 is TGTGCCAGCAGCTACGGCACCGGCCCGCGGGGAGTCGGGGAGCTGTTTTTT.

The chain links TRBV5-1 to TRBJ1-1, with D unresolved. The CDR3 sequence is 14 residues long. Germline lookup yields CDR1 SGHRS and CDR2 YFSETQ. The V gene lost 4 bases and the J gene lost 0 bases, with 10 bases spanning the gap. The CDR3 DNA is TGCGCCAGCAGCCCTTTAGCGTTGAACACTGAAGCTTTCTTT. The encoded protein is CASSPLALNTEAFF.